This T cell receptor (beta chain) was profiled in a study of metastatic and nonmetastatic thyroid tumors. The CDR3 covers 12 residues. CDR1 is SQVTM and CDR2 is ANQGSEA in the germline V gene. V was shortened by 4 bases and J by 8 bases, with 12 bases between the two germline ends. This clone was counted many times. Other DNA sequences from this sample encode an identical CDR3 as well. Via MiXCR, TCRdb re-called the PCR reads. This sample has about 89,000 clones; around an eighth occur once, and the top ten carry around 10%. Ahead of thyroid surgery, no patient had received treatment of any kind. The chain recombines TRBV29-1 with TRBJ2-4; D might be TRBD1 (6 bases). The source material was tumor tissue. This clonotype was sampled from a female donor with papillary thyroid cancer or a benign thyroid nodule (not recorded which). Some clones in this sample may be carry-over from other donors' samples. DNA of the CDR3: TGCAGCGTTGGGATCGCAGGGGACATTCAGTACTTC. Its protein is CSVGIAGDIQYF.